Presented here are 9 T cell receptor beta chains from one specimen sequenced in a study of T cells in localized non-small cell lung cancer. Clones were sequenced by immunoSEQ multiplex PCR, and TCRdb holds only the in-frame ones, with some missing. Found here are approximately 37,000 clones, around nine tenths of them singletons; the top ten hold 3.5%. Sequencing used peripheral blood, obtained before any cancer treatment. The source is a man between 18 and 50 years old with stage I lung adenocarcinoma.

This clone was detected only once. The chain is built from TRBV6-6 and TRBJ2-7; a weak D match, TRBD2 (5 bases). The germline V gene encodes CDR1 MNHNY and CDR2 SVGAGI (reference sequence). This CDR3 is 14 amino acids long. V shed 6 bases and J shed 3 bases, with 15 bases lying between them. CDR3 in amino acids: CASSPRTGSYEQYF. Here the CDR3 DNA reads TGTGCCAGCAGCCCTAGGACGGGAAGCTACGAGCAGTACTTC.

The chain is built from TRBV4-3 and TRBJ1-2; perhaps TRBD1 as D (6 bases). V lost 6 bases and J 3 bases, leaving 11 bases between the germline ends. CDR3 length: 13 residues. Germline CDR1 LGHNA, CDR2 YSLEER. The CDR3 DNA reads as TGCGCCAGCAGTGGCGGGGGCTACTATGGCTACACCTTC. Protein sequence: CASSGGGYYGYTF.

The rearrangement links TRBV10-3 to TRBJ1-5, with TRBD1 identical over 7 bases. The CDR3 is 14 residues long. Germline CDR1 reads ENHRY; CDR2 reads SYGVKD. Unmatched junction bases numbered 3, after V lost 3 bases and J lost 4 bases. As DNA, the CDR3 is TGTGCCATCAGTGAAGGACAGGCGAATCAGCCCCAGCATTTT. It encodes CAISEGQANQPQHF.

Notes on this clone: A much larger clonotype is one base distant, so this may be a read error. The chain has TRBV5-4 and TRBJ2-1; D remains unclear. V was pared by 0 bases and J by 4 bases, with 5 bases between. This CDR3 has 13 residues. Germline-derived CDR1 and CDR2 are SGHNT and YYREEE (reference sequence). Here the CDR3 DNA reads TGTGCCAGCAGCTTGGACAGTTACAATGAGCAGTTCTTC. This sequence encodes CASSLDSYNEQFF.

CDR3 in DNA: TGTGCCTGGAGCGCCGCTAGCTATGGCTACACCTTC. Protein sequence: CAWSAASYGYTF. The rearrangement uses TRBV30 and TRBJ1-2; the D is unclear. CDR1 is GTSNPN and CDR2 is SVGIG in the germline V gene (reference sequence). The germline V and J ends were trimmed by 3 bases and 4 bases, with 9 bases remaining between them. This CDR3 has 12 amino acids.

The rearrangement joins TRBV6-6 to TRBJ1-5; D possibly corresponds to TRBD1 (6 bases). Trimming removed 5 bases from V and 9 bases from J, with 20 bases in between. CDR3 length: 15 amino acids. Germline CDR1 is MNHNY and CDR2 is SVGAGI (reference sequence). CDR3 loop: CASSDGQTRKRPQHF. The CDR3 DNA reads TGTGCCAGCAGTGATGGACAGACCCGTAAGCGGCCCCAGCATTTT.

In the case of this clone: Other DNA sequences in this specimen translate into the identical CDR3. V is TRBV18 and J is TRBJ1-4; D call uncertain. The CDR3 runs 11 residues. Germline loops: CDR1 KGHSH, CDR2 LQKENI. The V end lost 2 bases, the J end lost 8 bases, and 3 bases lay between the germline ends. For the CDR3, the DNA is TGTGCCAGCTCACCAGGCGAAAAACTGTTTTTT. The encoded protein is CASSPGEKLFF.

The V gene is TRBV30, the J gene TRBJ2-5, with 11 bases identical to TRBD1. V dropped 0 bases and J dropped 5; count of bases not matched to a gene: 11. Germline V gene sequence: CDR1 GTSNPN, CDR2 SVGIG (reference sequence). The CDR3 loop spans 17 amino acids. CDR3 in amino acids: CAWSVLGQGVVWETQYF. CDR3 nucleotides: TGTGCCTGGAGTGTACTGGGACAGGGGGTGGTTTGGGAGACCCAGTACTTC. The whole variable domain, remainder taken from reference TRBV30 and TRBJ2-5, is SQTIHQWPATLVQPVGSPLSLECTVEGTSNPNLYWYRQAAGRGLQLLFYSVGIGQISSEVPQNLSASRPQDRQFILSSKKLLLSDSGFYLCAWSVLGQGVVWETQYFGPGTRLLVL.

This clone was detected once. The V gene is TRBV19, the J gene TRBJ1-1, with TRBD1 as a possible D gene (5 bases). The germline V gene has CDR1 LNHDA and CDR2 SQIVND (reference sequence). Trimming pared 1 base from V and 8 bases from J, leaving 8 bases between. The CDR3 spans 12 residues. The CDR3 DNA follows: TGTGCCAGTAGTATAGCGGGACTAGAAGCTTTCTTT. Translation: CASSIAGLEAFF.